The TCR beta chain under discussion was sequenced for a study of technical replicates of blood from a handful of donors. Using immunoSEQ multiplex PCR, the repertoire was profiled, and TCRdb retains in-frame clones only, with some absent. The sample lists some 80,000 clones; about 96% were seen once. The CDR3 runs 14 residues. Germline trimming cut 0 bases from V and 9 bases from J; bases unmatched to any gene: 5. Germline loops: CDR1 SGHTA, CDR2 FQGNSA. The sequencing sample was made of T cells isolated from PBMCs. The gene calls are TRBV7-2 and TRBJ2-1, with TRBD2 matching over 7 bases. This receptor was obtained from a human donor in good health. Written as DNA, the CDR3 is TGTGCCAGCAGCTTAGCGGGAGGGCCTTTTGAGCAGTTCTTC. It encodes CASSLAGGPFEQFF.